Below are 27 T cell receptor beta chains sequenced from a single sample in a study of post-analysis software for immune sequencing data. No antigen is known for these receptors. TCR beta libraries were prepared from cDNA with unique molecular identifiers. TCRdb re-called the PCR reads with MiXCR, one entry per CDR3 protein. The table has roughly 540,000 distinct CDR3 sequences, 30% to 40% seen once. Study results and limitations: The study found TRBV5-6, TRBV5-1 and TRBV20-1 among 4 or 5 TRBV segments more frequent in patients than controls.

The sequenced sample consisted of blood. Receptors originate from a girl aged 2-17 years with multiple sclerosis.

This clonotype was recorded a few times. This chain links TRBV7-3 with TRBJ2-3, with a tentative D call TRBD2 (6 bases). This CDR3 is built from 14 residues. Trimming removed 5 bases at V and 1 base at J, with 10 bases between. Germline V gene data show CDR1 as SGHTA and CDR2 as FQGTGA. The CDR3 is CASSGGTGTDTQYF. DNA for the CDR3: TGTGCCAGCAGCGGAGGGACTGGCACAGATACGCAGTATTTT.

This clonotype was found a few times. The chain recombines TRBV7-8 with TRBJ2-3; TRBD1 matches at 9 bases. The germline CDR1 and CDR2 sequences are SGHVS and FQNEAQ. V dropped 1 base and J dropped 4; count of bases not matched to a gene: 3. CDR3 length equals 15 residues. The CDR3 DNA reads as TGTGCCAGCAGCTTAGACCGGACAGGGGCAGATACGCAGTATTTT. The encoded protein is CASSLDRTGADTQYF.

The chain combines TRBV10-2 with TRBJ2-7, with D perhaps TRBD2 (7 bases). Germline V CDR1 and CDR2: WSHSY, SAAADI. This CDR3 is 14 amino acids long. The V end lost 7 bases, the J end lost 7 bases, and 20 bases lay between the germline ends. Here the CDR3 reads CASKGGTGTGEQYF. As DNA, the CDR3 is TGCGCCAGCAAGGGGGGGACGGGGACCGGTGAGCAGTACTTC.

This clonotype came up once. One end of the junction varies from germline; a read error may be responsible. The CDR3 sequence is CASTPPGQGGNRPQHF. The CDR3 DNA is TGTGCCAGCACCCCTCCGGGACAGGGGGGAAATCGGCCCCAGCATTTT. The chain has TRBV6-5 and TRBJ1-5, with 11 bases fitting TRBD1. In germline, CDR1 is MNHEY, CDR2 SVGAGI. The CDR3 loop spans 16 amino acids.

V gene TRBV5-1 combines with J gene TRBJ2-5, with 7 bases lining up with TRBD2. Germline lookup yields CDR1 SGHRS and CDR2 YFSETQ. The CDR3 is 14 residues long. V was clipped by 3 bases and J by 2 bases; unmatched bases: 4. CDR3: CASSWGGRQETQYF. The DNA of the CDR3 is TGCGCCAGCAGCTGGGGAGGGAGGCAAGAGACCCAGTACTTC.

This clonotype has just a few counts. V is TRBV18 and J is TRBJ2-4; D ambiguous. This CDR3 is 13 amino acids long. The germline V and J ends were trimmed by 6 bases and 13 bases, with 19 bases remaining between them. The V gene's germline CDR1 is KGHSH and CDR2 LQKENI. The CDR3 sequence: CASSSRATEEQYF. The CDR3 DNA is TGTGCCAGCTCTTCTCGGGCCACAGAAGAGCAGTACTTC.

The CDR3: CASSLKGGGSRTDTQYF. In DNA form, the CDR3 reads TGTGCCAGCAGCTTAAAAGGGGGAGGGTCCCGCACAGATACGCAGTATTTT. The V and J genes are TRBV11-2 and TRBJ2-3; weak D call: TRBD2 (7 bases). V was trimmed by 2 bases and J by 1 base, leaving 16 bases between them. The germline CDR1 and CDR2 sequences are SGHAT and FQNNGV. The length of the CDR3 is 17 residues.

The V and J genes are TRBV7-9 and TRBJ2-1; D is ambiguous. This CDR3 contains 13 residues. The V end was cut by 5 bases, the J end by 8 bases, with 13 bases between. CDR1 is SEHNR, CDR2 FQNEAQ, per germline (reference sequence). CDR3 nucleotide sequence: TGTGCCAGCAGCCCCAGGACCAGCGATGAGCAGTTCTTC. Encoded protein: CASSPRTSDEQFF.

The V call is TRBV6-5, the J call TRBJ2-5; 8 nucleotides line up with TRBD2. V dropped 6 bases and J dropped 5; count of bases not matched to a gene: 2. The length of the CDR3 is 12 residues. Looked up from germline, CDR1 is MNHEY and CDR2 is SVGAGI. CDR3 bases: TGTGCCAGCAGATCTAGCGGGGAGACCCAGTACTTC. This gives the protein CASRSSGETQYF.

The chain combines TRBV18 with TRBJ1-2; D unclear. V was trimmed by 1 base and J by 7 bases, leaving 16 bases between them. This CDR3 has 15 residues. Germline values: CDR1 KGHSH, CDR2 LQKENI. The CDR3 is CASSPRVGRDGGYTF. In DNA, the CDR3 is TGTGCCAGCTCACCACGAGTGGGCAGAGACGGTGGCTACACCTTC.

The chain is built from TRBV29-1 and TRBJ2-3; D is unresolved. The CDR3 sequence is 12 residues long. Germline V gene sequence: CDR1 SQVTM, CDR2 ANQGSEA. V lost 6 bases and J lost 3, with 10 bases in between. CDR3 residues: CSVVPYTDTQYF. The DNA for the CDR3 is TGCAGCGTCGTCCCGTATACAGATACGCAGTATTTT.

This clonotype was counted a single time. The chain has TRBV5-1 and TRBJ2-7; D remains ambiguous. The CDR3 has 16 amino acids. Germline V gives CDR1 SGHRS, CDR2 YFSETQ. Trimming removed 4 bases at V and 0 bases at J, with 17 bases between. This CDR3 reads CASSPSTGRPSYEQYF. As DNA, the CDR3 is TGCGCCAGCAGCCCGAGCACTGGGCGGCCCTCCTACGAGCAGTACTTC.

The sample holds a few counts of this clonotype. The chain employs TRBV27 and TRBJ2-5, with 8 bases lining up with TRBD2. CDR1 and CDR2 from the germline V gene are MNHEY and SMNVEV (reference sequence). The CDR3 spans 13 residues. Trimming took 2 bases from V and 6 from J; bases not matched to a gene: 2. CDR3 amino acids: CASSLGGGKTQYF. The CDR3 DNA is TGTGCCAGCAGTTTAGGCGGGGGGAAGACCCAGTACTTC.

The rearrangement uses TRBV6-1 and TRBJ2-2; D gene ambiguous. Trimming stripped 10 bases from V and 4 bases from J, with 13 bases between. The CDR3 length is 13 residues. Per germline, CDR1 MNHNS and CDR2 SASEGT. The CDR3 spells CATAGVFTGELFF. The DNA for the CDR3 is TGTGCCACAGCAGGCGTCTTCACCGGGGAGCTGTTTTTT.

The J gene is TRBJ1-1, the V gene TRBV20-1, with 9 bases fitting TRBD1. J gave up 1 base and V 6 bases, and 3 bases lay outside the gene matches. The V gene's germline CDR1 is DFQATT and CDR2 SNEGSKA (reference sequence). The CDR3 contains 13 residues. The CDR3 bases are TGCAGTGCAAAGACAGGGGGGAACACTGAAGCTTTCTTT. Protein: CSAKTGGNTEAFF.

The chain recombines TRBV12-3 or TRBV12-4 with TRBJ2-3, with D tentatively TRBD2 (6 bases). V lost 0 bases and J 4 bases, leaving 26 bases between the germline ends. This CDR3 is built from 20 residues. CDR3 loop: CASSLASGGVIGHRADTQYF. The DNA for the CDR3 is TGTGCCAGCAGTTTAGCGAGTGGCGGGGTGATAGGCCATAGGGCAGATACGCAGTATTTT.

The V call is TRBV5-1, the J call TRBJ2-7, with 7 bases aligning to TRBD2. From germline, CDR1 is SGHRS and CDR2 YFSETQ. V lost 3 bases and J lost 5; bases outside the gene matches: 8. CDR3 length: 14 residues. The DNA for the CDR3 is TGCGCCAGCAGCTCGGGGGGACGGGGGAACGAGCAGTACTTC. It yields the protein CASSSGGRGNEQYF.

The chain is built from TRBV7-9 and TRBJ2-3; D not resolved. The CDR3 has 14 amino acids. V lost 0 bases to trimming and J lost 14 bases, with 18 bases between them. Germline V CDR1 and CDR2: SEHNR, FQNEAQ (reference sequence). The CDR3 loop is CASSLALERSKLYF. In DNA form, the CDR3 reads TGTGCCAGCAGCTTAGCACTGGAACGGTCTAAACTGTATTTT.

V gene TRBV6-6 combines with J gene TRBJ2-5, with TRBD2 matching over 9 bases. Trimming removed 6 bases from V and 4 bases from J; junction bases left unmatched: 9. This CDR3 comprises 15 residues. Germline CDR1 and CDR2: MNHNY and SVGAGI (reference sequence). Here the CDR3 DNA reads TGTGCCAGCAGGGAAGTTGCGGGGGGGCGAGAGACCCAGTACTTC. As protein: CASREVAGGRETQYF.

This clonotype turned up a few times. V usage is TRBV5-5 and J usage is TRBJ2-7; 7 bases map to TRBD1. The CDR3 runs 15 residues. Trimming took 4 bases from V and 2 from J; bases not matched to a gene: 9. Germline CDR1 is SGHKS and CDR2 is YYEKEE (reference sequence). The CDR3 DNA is TGTGCCAGCAGCCACCCCACCGGACAGGCCTACGAGCAGTACTTC. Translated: CASSHPTGQAYEQYF. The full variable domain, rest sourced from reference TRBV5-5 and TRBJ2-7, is DAGVTQSPTHLIKTRGQQVTLRCSPISGHKSVSWYQQVLGQGPQFIFQYYEKEERGRGNFPDRFSARQFPNYSSELNVNALLLGDSALYLCASSHPTGQAYEQYFGPGTRLTVT.

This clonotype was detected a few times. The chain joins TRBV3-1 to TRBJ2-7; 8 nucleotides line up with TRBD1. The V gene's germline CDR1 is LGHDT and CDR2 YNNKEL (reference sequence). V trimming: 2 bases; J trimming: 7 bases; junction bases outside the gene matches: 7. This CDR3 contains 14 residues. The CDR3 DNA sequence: TGTGCCAGCAGCCAATGGGACAGGCGCCGGGAGCAGTACTTC. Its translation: CASSQWDRRREQYF.

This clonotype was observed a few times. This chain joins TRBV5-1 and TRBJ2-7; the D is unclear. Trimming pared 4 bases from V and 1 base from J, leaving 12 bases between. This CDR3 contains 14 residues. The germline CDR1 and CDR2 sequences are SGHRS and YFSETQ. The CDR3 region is CASSMNPDSYEQYF. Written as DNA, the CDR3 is TGCGCCAGCAGCATGAATCCGGATTCCTACGAGCAGTACTTC.

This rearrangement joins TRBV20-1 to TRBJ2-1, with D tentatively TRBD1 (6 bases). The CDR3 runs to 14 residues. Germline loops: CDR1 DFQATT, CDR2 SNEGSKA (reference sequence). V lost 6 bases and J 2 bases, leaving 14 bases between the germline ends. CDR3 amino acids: CSATIQGTYNEQFF. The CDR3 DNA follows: TGCAGTGCCACCATACAGGGTACCTACAATGAGCAGTTCTTC.

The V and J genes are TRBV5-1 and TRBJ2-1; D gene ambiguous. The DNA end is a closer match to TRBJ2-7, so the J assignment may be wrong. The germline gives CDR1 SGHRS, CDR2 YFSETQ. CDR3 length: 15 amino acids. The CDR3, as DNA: TGCGCCAGCAGCTTGGCCAGGAGCTCCTACAATGAGCAGTACTTC. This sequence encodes CASSLARSSYNEQYF.

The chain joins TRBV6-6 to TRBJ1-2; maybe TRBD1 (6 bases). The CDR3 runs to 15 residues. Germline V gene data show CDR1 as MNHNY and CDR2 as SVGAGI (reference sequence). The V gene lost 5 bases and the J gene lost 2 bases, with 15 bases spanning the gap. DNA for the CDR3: TGTGCCAGCAGTCGGGGGGACATTCGAAACTATGGCTACACCTTC. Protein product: CASSRGDIRNYGYTF.

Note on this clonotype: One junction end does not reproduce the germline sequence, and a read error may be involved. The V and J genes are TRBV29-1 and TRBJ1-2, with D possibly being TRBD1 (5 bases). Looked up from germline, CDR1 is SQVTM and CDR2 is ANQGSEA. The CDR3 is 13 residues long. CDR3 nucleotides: TGCAGCGTTGAGGGGGGTACTAACTATAGCTACACCTTC. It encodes CSVEGGTNYSYTF.

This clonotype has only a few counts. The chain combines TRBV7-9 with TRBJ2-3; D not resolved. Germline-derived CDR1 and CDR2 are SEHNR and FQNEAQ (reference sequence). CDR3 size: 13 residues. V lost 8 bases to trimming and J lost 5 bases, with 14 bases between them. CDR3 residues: CASGLPYQDTQYF. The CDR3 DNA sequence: TGTGCCAGCGGCCTACCCTATCAAGATACGCAGTATTTT.